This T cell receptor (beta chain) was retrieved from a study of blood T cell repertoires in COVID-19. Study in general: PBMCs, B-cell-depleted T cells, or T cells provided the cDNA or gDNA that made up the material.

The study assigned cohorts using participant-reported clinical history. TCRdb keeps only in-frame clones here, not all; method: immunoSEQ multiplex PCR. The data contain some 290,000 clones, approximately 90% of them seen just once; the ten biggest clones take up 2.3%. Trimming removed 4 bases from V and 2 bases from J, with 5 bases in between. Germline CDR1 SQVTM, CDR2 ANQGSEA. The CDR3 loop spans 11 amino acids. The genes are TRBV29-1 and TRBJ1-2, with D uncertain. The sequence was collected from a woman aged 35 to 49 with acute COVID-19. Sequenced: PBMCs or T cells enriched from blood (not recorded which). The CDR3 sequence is CSVAQNYGYTF. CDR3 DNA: TGCAGCGTTGCTCAGAACTATGGCTACACCTTC.